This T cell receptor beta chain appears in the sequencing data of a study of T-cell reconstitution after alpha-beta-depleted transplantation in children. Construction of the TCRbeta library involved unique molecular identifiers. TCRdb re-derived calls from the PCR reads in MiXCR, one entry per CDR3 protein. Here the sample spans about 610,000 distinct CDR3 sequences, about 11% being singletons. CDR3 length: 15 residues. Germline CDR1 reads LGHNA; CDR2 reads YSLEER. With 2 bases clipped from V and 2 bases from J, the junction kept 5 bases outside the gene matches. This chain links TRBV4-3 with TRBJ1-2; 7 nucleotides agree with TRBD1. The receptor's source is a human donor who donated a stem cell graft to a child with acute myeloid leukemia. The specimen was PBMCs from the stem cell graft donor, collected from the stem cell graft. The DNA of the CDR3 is TGCGCCAGCAGCCAACTGCCAGGGGGAAACTATGGCTACACCTTC. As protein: CASSQLPGGNYGYTF.